This T cell receptor (beta chain) was identified in a study of radiation and T cells in renal cell carcinoma. General study points: Pretreatment tumor biopsies were lacking, so baseline clonotypes are unknown. Top tumor clonotypes rose in blood 2 weeks post-radiation, then contracted.

Sequenced by immunoSEQ multiplex PCR; TCRdb stores in-frame clones only, minus some. The table records about 62,000 clones, approximately 80% of them present only once. Remarks on this clone: Its specificity is unknown.

Time point reported: blood 4 weeks post-SBRT, at nephrectomy. Treatment in this sample: 15 Gy SBRT to primary tumor, nephrectomy 4 weeks later. The CDR3 loop spans 17 amino acids. The V gene end was trimmed by 3 bases and the J gene end by 6 bases; junction bases not matched to a gene: 13. CDR1 and CDR2 (germline): LNHNV, YYDKDF (reference sequence). This TCR derives from a man in his fifties or sixties with renal cell carcinoma. The rearrangement uses TRBV15 and TRBJ1-4; TRBD1 aligns across 7 bases. The source material was blood, sampled from a patient whose treatment included radiotherapy and nephrectomy. CDR3 residues: CATSRKLTGLGDEKLFF. The CDR3 DNA sequence: TGTGCCACCAGCAGGAAATTGACAGGGTTGGGAGATGAAAAACTGTTTTTT. The variable domain in full, completed from reference TRBV15 and TRBJ1-4, reads DAMVIQNPRYQVTQFGKPVTLSCSQTLNHNVMYWYQQKSSQAPKLLFHYYDKDFNNEADTPDNFQSRRPNTSFCFLDIRSPGLGDTAMYLCATSRKLTGLGDEKLFFGSGTQLSVL.